The subject of this entry is one T cell receptor (beta chain). The sample belongs to a study of technical replicates of blood from several donors. Libraries were prepared by immunoSEQ multiplex PCR; TCRdb keeps only in-frame clonotypes and omits some of them. The sample has some 83,000 clones; approximately 93% are singletons. Trimming left V 6 bases short and J 6 bases short, with 24 bases between. The CDR3 has 16 amino acids. Germline CDR1 KGHSH, CDR2 LQKENI. The sequence was obtained from a human donor in good health. This chain connects TRBV18 to TRBJ2-7; D gene ambiguous. Material for sequencing was T cells isolated from PBMCs. The CDR3 protein is CASSLASAGVVVEQYF. CDR3 DNA sequence: TGTGCCAGCTCTCTCGCATCGGCAGGTGTCGTCGTCGAGCAGTACTTC.